This record covers a single T cell receptor (beta chain). Its antigen is undetermined. This sample is part of a study of cytomegalovirus exposure and HLA in healthy donors. In the PCR, 60 Vbeta and 13 Jbeta primers were used. Profiling relied on immunoSEQ multiplex PCR, and the TCRdb table lists in-frame clones only, not all of them. Among about 150,000 clones listed, around three quarters were seen once. Overall study results and limits: Indistinguishable V segments such as TRBV6-2 and TRBV6-3 were excluded.

In germline, CDR1 is MDHEN, CDR2 SYDVKM. V lost 6 bases and J lost 2, with 17 bases in between. The CDR3 is made up of 15 amino acids. The receptor comes from a man aged 40-50 years in good health and CMV-seropositive. The chain joins TRBV28 to TRBJ2-7; D might be TRBD2 (5 bases). The sample comprised PBMCs. The CDR3 DNA follows: TGTGCCAGCAGCGACCTGACGGGAAGGACCTACGAGCAGTACTTC. Translated: CASSDLTGRTYEQYF.